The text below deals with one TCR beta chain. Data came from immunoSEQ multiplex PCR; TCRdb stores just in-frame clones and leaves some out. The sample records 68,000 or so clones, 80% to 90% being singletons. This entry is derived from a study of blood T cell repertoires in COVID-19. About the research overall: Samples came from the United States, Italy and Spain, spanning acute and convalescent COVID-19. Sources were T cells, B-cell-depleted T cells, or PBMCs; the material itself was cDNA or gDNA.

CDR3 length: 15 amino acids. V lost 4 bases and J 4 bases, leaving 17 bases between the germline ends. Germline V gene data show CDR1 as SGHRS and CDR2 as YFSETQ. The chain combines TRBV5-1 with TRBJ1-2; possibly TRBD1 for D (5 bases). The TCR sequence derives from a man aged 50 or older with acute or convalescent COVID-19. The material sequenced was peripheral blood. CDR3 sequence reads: CASSPRTGGLYGYTF. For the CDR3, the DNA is TGCGCCAGCAGCCCACGGACGGGGGGACTCTATGGCTACACCTTC.